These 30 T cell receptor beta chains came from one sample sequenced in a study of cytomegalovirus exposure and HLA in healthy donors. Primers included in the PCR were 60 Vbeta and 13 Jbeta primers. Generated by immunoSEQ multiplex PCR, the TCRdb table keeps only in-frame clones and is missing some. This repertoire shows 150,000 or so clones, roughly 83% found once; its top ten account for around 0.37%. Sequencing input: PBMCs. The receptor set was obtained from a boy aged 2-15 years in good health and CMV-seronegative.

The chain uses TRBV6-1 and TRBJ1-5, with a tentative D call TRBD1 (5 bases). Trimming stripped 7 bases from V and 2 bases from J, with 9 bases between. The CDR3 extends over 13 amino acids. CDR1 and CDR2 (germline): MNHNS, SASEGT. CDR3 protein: CASTLQGNQPQHF. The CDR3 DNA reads TGTGCCAGCACCTTACAGGGCAATCAGCCCCAGCATTTT.

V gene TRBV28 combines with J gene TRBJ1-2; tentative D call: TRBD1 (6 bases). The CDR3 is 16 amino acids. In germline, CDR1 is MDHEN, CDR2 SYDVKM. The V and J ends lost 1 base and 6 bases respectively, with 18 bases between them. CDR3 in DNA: TGTGCCAGCAGTTTATTGGGGGCGCTCGGCCTACATGGCTACACCTTC. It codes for CASSLLGALGLHGYTF.

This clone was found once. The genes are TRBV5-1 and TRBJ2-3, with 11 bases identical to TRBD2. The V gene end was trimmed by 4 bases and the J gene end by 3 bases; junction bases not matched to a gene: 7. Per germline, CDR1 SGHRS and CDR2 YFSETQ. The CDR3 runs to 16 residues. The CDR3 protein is CASSPTSGRKTDTQYF. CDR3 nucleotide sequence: TGCGCCAGCAGCCCAACTAGCGGGAGAAAGACAGATACGCAGTATTTT.

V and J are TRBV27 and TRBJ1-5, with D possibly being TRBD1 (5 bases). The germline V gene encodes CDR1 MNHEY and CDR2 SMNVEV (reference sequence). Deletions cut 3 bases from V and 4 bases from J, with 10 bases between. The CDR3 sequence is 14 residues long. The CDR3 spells CASSLTVWNQPQHF. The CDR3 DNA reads TGTGCCAGCAGTTTGACAGTTTGGAATCAGCCCCAGCATTTT.

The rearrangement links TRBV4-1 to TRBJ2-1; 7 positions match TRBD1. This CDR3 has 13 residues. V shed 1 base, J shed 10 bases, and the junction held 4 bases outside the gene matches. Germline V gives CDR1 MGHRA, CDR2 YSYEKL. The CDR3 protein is CASSQVYRGEQFF. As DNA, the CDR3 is TGCGCCAGCAGCCAAGTTTACAGGGGAGAGCAGTTCTTC.

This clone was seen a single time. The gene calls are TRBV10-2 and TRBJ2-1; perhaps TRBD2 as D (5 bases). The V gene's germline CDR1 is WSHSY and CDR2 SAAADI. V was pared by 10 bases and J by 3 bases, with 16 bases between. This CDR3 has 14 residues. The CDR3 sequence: CATALADRYNEQFF. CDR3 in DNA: TGCGCCACCGCTCTAGCTGATCGCTACAATGAGCAGTTCTTC.

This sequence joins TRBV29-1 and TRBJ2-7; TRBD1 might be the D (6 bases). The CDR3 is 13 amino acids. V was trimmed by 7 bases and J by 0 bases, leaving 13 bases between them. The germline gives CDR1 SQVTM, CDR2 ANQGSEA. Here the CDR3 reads CSGSGQNSYEQYF. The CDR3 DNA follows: TGCAGCGGCTCTGGACAGAACTCCTACGAGCAGTACTTC.

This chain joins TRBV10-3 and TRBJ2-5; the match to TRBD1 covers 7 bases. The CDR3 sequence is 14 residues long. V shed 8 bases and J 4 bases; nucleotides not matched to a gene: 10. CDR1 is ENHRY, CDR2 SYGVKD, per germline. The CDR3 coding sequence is TGTGCCATCTCAAGGAGAGGGGGCGGAGAGACCCAGTACTTC. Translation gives CAISRRGGGETQYF.

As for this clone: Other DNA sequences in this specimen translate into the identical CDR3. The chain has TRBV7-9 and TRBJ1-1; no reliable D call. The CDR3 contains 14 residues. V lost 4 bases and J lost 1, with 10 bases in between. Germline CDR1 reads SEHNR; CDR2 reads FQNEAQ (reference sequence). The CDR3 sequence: CASSYGSGNTEAFF. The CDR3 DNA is TGTGCCAGCAGCTACGGATCAGGGAACACTGAAGCTTTCTTT.

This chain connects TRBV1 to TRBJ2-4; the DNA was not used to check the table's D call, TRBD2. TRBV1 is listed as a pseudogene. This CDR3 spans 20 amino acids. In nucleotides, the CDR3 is TGCACCAGCAGTTTCAGCCAAGGGATTAGCGGGAGTCTAGGCAAAAACATTCAGTACTTC. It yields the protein CTSSFSQGISGSLGKNIQYF.

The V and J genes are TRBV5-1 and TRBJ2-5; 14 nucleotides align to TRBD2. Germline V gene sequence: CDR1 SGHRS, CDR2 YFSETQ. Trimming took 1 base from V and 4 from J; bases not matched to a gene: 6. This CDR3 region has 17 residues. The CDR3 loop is CASSLIVTSGGGETQYF. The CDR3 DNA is TGCGCCAGCAGCTTGATTGTGACTAGCGGGGGGGGAGAGACCCAGTACTTC.

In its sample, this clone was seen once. The CDR3 protein is CASSLDSGYPEQFF. CDR3 bases: TGTGCCAGCAGCTTAGATTCGGGGTACCCTGAGCAGTTCTTC. The genes are TRBV7-9 and TRBJ2-1, with D tentatively TRBD2 (5 bases). In germline, CDR1 is SEHNR, CDR2 FQNEAQ (reference sequence). Trimming shortened V by 1 base and J by 9 bases, and 13 bases separated the two germline ends. The CDR3 loop spans 14 amino acids. The variable domain in full, completed from reference TRBV7-9 and TRBJ2-1, reads DTGVSQNPRHKITKRGQNVTFRCDPISEHNRLYWYRQTLGQGPEFLTYFQNEAQLEKSRLLSDRFSAERPKGSFSTLEIQRTEQGDSAMYLCASSLDSGYPEQFFGPGTRLTVL.

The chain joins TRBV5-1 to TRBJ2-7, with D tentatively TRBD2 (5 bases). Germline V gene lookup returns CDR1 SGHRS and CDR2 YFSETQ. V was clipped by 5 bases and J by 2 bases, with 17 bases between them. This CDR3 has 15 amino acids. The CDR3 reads CASRAAISHTYEQYF. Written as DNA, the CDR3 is TGCGCCAGCAGAGCGGCAATAAGCCACACCTACGAGCAGTACTTC.

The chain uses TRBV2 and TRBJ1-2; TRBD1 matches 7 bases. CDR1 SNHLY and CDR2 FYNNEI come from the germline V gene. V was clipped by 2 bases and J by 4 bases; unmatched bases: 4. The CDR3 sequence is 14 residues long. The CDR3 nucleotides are TGTGCCAGCAGTGAAAAGGGGGCAGGCTATGGCTACACCTTC. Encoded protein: CASSEKGAGYGYTF. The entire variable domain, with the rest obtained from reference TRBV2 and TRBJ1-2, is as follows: EPEVTQTPSHQVTQMGQEVILRCVPISNHLYFYWYRQILGQKVEFLVSFYNNEISEKSEIFDDQFSVERPDGSNFTLKIRSTKLEDSAMYFCASSEKGAGYGYTFGSGTRLTVV.

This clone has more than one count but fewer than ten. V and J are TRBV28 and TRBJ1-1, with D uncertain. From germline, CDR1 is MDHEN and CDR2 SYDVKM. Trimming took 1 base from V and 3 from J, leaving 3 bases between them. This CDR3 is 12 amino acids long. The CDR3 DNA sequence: TGTGCCAGCAGTTTATCGGACACTGAAGCTTTCTTT. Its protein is CASSLSDTEAFF.

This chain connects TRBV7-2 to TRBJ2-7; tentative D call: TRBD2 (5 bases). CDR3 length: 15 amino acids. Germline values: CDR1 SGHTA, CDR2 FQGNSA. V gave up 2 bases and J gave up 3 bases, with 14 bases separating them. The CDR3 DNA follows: TGTGCCAGCAGCTTAACGGGTCGAGGGTTCTACGAGCAGTACTTC. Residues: CASSLTGRGFYEQYF.

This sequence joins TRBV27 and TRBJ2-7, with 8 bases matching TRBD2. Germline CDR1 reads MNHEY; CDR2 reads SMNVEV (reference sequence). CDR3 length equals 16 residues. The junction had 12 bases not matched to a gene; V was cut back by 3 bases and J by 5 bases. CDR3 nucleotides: TGTGCCAGCAGTTTCCTAGCAGGGCCGGGAGGGCACGAGCAGTACTTC. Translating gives CASSFLAGPGGHEQYF.

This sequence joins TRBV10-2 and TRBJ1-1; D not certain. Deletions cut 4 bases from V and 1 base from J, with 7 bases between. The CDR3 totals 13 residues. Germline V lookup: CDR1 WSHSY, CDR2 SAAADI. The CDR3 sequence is CASSANRNTEAFF. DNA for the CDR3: TGCGCCAGCAGTGCAAACAGGAACACTGAAGCTTTCTTT.

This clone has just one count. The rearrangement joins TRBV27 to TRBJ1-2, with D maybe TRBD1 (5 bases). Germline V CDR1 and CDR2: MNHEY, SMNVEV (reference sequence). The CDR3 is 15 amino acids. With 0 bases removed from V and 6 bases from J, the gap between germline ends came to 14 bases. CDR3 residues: CASSLSRQGPHGYTF. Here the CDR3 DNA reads TGTGCCAGCAGTTTATCTCGCCAGGGCCCCCATGGCTACACCTTC.

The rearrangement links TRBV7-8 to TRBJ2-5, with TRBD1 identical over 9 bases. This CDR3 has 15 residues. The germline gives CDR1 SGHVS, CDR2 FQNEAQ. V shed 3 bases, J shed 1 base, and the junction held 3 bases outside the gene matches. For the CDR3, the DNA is TGTGCCAGCAGCTTCCGGGACAGGGTCCAAGAGACCCAGTACTTC. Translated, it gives CASSFRDRVQETQYF.

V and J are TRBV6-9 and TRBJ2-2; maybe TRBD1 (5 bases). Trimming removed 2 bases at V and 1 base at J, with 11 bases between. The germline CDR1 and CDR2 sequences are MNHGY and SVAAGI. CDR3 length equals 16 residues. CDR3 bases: TGTGCCAGCAGTTATAGGGGCAGGGTGAACACCGGGGAGCTGTTTTTT. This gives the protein CASSYRGRVNTGELFF.

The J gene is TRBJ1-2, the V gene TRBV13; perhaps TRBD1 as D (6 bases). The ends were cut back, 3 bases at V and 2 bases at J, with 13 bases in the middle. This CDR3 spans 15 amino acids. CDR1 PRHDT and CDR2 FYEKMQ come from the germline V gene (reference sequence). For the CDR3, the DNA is TGTGCCAGCAGCTTTGGAGACGACAGGAACTATGGCTACACCTTC. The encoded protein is CASSFGDDRNYGYTF. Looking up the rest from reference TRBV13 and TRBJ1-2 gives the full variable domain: AAGVIQSPRHLIKEKRETATLKCYPIPRHDTVYWYQQGPGQDPQFLISFYEKMQSDKGSIPDRFSAQQFSDYHSELNMSSLELGDSALYFCASSFGDDRNYGYTFGSGTRLTVV.

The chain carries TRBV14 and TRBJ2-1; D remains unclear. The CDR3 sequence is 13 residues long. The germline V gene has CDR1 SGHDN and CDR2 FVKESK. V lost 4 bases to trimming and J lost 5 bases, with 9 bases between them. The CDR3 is CASSPPLDNEQFF. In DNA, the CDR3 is TGTGCCAGCAGCCCGCCGCTAGACAATGAGCAGTTCTTC.

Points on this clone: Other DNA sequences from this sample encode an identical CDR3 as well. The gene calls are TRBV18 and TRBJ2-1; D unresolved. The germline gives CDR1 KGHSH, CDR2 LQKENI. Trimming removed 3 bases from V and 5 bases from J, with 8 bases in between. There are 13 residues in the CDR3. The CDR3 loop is CASSPTRDNEQFF. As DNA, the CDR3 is TGTGCCAGCTCACCGACCCGGGACAATGAGCAGTTCTTC.

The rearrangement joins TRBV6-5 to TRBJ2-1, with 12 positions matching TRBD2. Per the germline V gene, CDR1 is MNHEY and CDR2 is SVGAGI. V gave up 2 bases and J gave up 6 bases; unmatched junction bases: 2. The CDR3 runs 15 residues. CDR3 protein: CASSYLAGGPNEQFF. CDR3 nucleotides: TGTGCCAGCAGTTACCTAGCGGGAGGGCCCAATGAGCAGTTCTTC.

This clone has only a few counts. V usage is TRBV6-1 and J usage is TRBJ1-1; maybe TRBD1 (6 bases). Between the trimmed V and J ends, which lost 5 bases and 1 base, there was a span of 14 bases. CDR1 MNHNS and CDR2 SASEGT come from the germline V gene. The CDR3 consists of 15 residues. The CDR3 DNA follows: TGTGCCAGCAGTAGGGGGGGCCGGGGGAACACTGAAGCTTTCTTT. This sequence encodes CASSRGGRGNTEAFF.

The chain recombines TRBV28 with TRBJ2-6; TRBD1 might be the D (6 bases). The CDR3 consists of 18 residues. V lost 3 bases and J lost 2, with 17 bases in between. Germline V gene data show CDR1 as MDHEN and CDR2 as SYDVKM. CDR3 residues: CASSFKVGQPTGANVLTF. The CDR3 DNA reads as TGTGCCAGCAGTTTTAAGGTAGGACAGCCGACTGGGGCCAACGTCCTGACTTTC.

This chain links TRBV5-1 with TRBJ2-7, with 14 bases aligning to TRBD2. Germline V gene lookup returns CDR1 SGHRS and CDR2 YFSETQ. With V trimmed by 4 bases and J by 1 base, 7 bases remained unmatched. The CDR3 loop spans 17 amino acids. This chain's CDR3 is CASSAGTSGSQSYEQYF. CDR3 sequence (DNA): TGCGCCAGCAGCGCCGGGACTAGCGGGAGTCAGTCCTACGAGCAGTACTTC.

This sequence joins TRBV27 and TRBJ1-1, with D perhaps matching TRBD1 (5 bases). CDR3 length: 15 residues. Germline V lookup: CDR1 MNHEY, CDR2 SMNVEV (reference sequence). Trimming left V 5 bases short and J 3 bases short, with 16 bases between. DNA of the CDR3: TGTGCCAGCAGTCTCTCGGCAGGCAGGGACACTGAAGCTTTCTTT. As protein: CASSLSAGRDTEAFF.

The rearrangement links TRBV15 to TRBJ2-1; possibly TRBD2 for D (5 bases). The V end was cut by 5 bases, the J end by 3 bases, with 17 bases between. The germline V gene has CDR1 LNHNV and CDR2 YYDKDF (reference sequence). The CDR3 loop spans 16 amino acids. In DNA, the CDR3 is TGTGCCACCAGCGGGTTACTGGAGGTAGTCTACAATGAGCAGTTCTTC. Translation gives CATSGLLEVVYNEQFF.